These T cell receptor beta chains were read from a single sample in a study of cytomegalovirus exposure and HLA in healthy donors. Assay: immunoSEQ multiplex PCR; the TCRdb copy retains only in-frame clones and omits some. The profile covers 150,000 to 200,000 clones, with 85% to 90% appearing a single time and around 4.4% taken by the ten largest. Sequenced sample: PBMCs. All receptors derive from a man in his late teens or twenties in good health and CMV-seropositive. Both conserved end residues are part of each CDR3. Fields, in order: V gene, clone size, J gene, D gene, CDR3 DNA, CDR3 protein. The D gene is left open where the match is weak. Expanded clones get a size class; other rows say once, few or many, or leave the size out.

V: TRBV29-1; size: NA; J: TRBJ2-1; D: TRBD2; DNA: TGCAGCGTTGAAGACCCGACTAGCGGGAGTTTAAATGAGCAGTTCTTC; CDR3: CSVEDPTSGSLNEQFF
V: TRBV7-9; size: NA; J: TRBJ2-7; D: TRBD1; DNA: TGTGCCAGCAGCATCAGACAGGGGCTAGTCTACGAGCAGTACTTC; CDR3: CASSIRQGLVYEQYF
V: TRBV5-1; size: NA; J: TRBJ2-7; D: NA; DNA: TGCGCCAGCAGCTTCGATCCGGACACCTACGAGCAGTACTTC; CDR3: CASSFDPDTYEQYF
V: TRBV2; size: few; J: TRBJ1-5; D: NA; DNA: TGTGCCAGCAACCCCGTGGCCTATCAGCCCCAGCATTTT; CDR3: CASNPVAYQPQHF
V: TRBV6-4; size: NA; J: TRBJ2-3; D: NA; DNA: TGTGCCAGCCCCGAGGCAGATACGCAGTATTTT; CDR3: CASPEADTQYF
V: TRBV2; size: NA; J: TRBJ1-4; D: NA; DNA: TGTGCCAGCGAGGGACTACAGTGGGATGAAAAACTGTTTTTT; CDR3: CASEGLQWDEKLFF
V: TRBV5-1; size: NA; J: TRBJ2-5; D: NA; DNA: TGCGCCAGCAGCGCCCAGGGCCGGCAAGAGACCCAGTACTTC; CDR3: CASSAQGRQETQYF
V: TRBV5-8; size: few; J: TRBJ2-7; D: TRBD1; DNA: TGTGCCAGCAGCACCGCCTCGACAGGGGCCTACGAGCAGTACTTC; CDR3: CASSTASTGAYEQYF
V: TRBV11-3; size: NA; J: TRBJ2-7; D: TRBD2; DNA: TGTGCCAGCAGCCCGCAAAGAGGGAGGGACGAGCAGTACTTC; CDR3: CASSPQRGRDEQYF
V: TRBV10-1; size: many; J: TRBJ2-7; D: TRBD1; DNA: TGCGCCACCCGAACGGACAGGTTGTGGTACGAGCAGTACTTC; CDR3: CATRTDRLWYEQYF
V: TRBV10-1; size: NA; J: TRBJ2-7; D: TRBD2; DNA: TGCGCCAGCAGTGAGCGGCTAGCGGGAGGGCAGGCTGTGGGCCACGAGCAGTACTTC; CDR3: CASSERLAGGQAVGHEQYF
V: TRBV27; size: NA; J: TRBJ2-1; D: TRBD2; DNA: TGTGCCAGCAGGCGGACTAGCAATGAGCAGTTCTTC; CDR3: CASRRTSNEQFF
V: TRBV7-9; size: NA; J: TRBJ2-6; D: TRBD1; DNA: TGTGCCAGCAGCTTAGAGGGACAGAGCTCTGGGGCCAACGTCCTGACTTTC; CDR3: CASSLEGQSSGANVLTF
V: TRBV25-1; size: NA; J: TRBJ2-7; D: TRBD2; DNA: TGTGCCAGCAGTGTTCCCGGGACTAGCGGGAGTCTAGGCCACGAGCAGTACTTC; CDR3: CASSVPGTSGSLGHEQYF
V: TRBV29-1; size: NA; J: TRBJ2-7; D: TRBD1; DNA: TGCAGCGTTGAAGGACTGTCAGGGGGCTTCTCCTACGAGCAGTACTTC; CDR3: CSVEGLSGGFSYEQYF
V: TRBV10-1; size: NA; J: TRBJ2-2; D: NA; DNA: TGCGCCAGCAGTTTTCAGGGAAGCACCGGGGAGCTGTTTTTT; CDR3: CASSFQGSTGELFF